Reported below is one TCR beta chain. This record belongs to a study of shared clonotypes between healthy human individuals. CDR1 is SNHLY, CDR2 FYNNEI, per germline. Between the trimmed V and J ends, which lost 4 bases and 6 bases, there was a span of 7 bases. The CDR3 contains 11 residues. Libraries were prepared by immunoSEQ multiplex PCR; TCRdb keeps only in-frame clonotypes and omits some of them. The data hold 450,000 to 600,000 clones, with more than 65% observed a single time. The chain employs TRBV2 and TRBJ2-7; D is unclear. The source material was PBMCs. This receptor was identified in a woman aged 40 to 50 in good health. Some clones in this sample may be carry-over from other donors' samples. This CDR3 reads CASSVVFEQYF. In DNA form, the CDR3 reads TGTGCCAGCAGTGTGGTCTTCGAGCAGTACTTC.